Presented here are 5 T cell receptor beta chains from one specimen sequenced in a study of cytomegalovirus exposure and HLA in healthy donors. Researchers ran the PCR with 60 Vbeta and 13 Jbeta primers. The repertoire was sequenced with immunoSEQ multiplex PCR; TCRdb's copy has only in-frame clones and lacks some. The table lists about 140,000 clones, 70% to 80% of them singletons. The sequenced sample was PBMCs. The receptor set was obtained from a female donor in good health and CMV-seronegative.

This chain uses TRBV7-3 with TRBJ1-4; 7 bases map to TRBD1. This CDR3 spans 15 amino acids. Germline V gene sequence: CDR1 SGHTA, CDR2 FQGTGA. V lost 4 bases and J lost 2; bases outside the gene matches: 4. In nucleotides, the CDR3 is TGTGCCAGCAGCTCCGAACAGGGGACTAATGAAAAACTGTTTTTT. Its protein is CASSSEQGTNEKLFF.

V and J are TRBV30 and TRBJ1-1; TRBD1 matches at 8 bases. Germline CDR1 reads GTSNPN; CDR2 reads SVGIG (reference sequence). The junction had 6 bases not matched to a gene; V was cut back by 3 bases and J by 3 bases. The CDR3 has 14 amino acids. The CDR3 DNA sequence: TGTGCCTGGAGCCGGACAGGGATTGACACTGAAGCTTTCTTT. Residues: CAWSRTGIDTEAFF.

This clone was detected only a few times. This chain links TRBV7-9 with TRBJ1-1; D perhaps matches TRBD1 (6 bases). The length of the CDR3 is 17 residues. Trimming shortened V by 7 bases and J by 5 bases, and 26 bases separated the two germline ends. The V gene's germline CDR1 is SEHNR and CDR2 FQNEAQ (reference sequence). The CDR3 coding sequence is TGTGCCAGCAACGAAGCGGGAGGGTGGGGGGCGAAGACTGAAGCTTTCTTT. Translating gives CASNEAGGWGAKTEAFF.

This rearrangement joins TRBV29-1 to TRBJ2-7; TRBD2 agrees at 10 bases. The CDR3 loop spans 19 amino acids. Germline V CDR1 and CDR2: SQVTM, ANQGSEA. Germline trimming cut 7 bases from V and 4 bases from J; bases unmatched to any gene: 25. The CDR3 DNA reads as TGCAGCGCCCGAGCCCTATCGGTAGCGGGAGGCGCGTGGGGGTACGAGCAGTACTTC. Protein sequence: CSARALSVAGGAWGYEQYF.

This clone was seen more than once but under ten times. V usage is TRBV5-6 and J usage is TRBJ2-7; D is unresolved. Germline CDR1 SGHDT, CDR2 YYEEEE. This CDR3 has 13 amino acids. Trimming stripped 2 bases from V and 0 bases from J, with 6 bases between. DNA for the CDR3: TGTGCCAGCAGCTTTGGCTTCTCCTACGAGCAGTACTTC. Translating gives CASSFGFSYEQYF.